This entry lists 18 T cell receptor beta chains sequenced from one sample in a study of Ad26.COV2.S vaccination and SARS-CoV-2 variants. Profiling relied on immunoSEQ multiplex PCR, and the TCRdb table lists in-frame clones only, not all of them. The data show 45,000 or so clones, roughly 83% seen once. The input for sequencing was peripheral blood, taken after recovery from COVID-19. Receptor source: a human donor who had recovered from COVID-19.

The gene calls are TRBV12-3 or TRBV12-4 and TRBJ2-3; D unresolved. The CDR3 length is 13 residues. Trimming stripped 4 bases from V and 2 bases from J, with 7 bases between. The CDR3 protein is CASSYITTDTQYF. In nucleotides, the CDR3 is TGTGCCAGCAGTTATATTACCACAGATACGCAGTATTTT.

In this sample, this clone turned up a few times. V gene TRBV4-2 combines with J gene TRBJ1-2; TRBD1 is a possible D gene (6 bases). Germline V gene sequence: CDR1 LGHNA, CDR2 YNFKEQ. V was shortened by 0 bases and J by 13 bases, with 18 bases between the two germline ends. This CDR3 comprises 14 residues. CDR3: CASSQDQTGTSSTF. Written as DNA, the CDR3 is TGTGCCAGCAGCCAAGACCAGACCGGGACAAGCTCCACCTTC.

The genes are TRBV27 and TRBJ1-2; 7 bases are a match to TRBD1. There are 16 residues in the CDR3. CDR1 and CDR2 from the germline V gene are MNHEY and SMNVEV (reference sequence). V shed 5 bases, J shed 4 bases, and the junction held 13 bases outside the gene matches. The chain's CDR3 is CASSVRDSGKSYGYTF. The CDR3 nucleotides are TGTGCCAGCAGTGTCCGGGACAGTGGGAAATCCTATGGCTACACCTTC.

The chain is built from TRBV28 and TRBJ2-3; 11 bases match TRBD2. The germline gives CDR1 MDHEN, CDR2 SYDVKM. Losses at the gene ends were 6 bases for V and 3 bases for J; bases not matched to a gene: 11. CDR3 size: 17 residues. CDR3 loop: CASSPLRLAGPTDTQYF. The DNA of the CDR3 is TGTGCCAGCAGCCCCCTTAGACTAGCGGGACCAACAGATACGCAGTATTTT.

This chain links TRBV24-1 with TRBJ1-2; tentative D call: TRBD1 (6 bases). Trimming took off 0 bases at V and 7 bases at J, with 8 bases between the two ends. Germline CDR1 and CDR2: KGHDR and SFDVKD. The CDR3 contains 13 residues. The CDR3 sequence: CATSDLKGGGYTF. The CDR3 nucleotides are TGTGCCACCAGTGATTTGAAGGGGGGTGGCTACACCTTC.

V and J are TRBV7-9 and TRBJ2-1; 11 bases are shared with TRBD2. V trimming: 5 bases; J trimming: 5 bases; junction bases outside the gene matches: 14. CDR3 length: 18 amino acids. Germline values: CDR1 SEHNR, CDR2 FQNEAQ (reference sequence). The CDR3 bases are TGTGCCAGCAGCCCAGCACGGACTAGCGGGCCCGGGGACAATGAGCAGTTCTTC. This translates into CASSPARTSGPGDNEQFF.

This clone was seen just once. J is TRBJ1-1 and V is TRBV6-6, with 7 bases aligning to TRBD1. V trimming: 6 bases; J trimming: 3 bases; junction bases outside the gene matches: 7. Germline assignment: CDR1 MNHNY and CDR2 SVGAGI (reference sequence). This CDR3 contains 14 residues. As DNA, the CDR3 is TGTGCCAGCAGAGGGACAGTTCGGGACACTGAAGCTTTCTTT. Protein product: CASRGTVRDTEAFF.

The CDR3 here is CASSRQGQNSPLHF. The CDR3, as DNA: TGTGCCAGTAGTAGACAGGGGCAGAATTCACCCCTCCACTTT. This chain uses TRBV19 with TRBJ1-6, with 8 bases aligning to TRBD1. Germline assignment: CDR1 LNHDA and CDR2 SQIVND (reference sequence). CDR3 length equals 14 residues. V gave up 4 bases and J gave up 7 bases; unmatched junction bases: 3.

This chain joins TRBV19 and TRBJ1-2; 7 bases are a match to TRBD1. Trimming took 1 base from V and 2 from J; bases not matched to a gene: 10. The V gene's germline CDR1 is LNHDA and CDR2 SQIVND (reference sequence). The CDR3 spans 17 residues. Here the CDR3 reads CASSIALLRGQNYGYTF. CDR3 coding DNA: TGTGCCAGTAGTATAGCCCTGCTGAGGGGGCAAAACTATGGCTACACCTTC.

The chain has TRBV27 and TRBJ2-7; 10 positions match TRBD2. CDR1 MNHEY and CDR2 SMNVEV come from the germline V gene (reference sequence). The ends lost 4 bases at V and 5 bases at J; junction bases unmatched: 5. The CDR3 has 14 amino acids. CDR3 amino acids: CASSSVAGGNEQYF. The CDR3 DNA is TGTGCCAGCAGTTCAGTAGCGGGAGGAAACGAGCAGTACTTC.

This sequence joins TRBV7-9 and TRBJ2-2; D is undetermined. The CDR3 is 16 amino acids. The V end lost 3 bases, the J end lost 3 bases, and 14 bases lay between the germline ends. Germline V CDR1 and CDR2: SEHNR, FQNEAQ (reference sequence). DNA of the CDR3: TGTGCCAGCAGCTTTGTATATACTATACACACCGGGGAGCTGTTTTTT. This gives the protein CASSFVYTIHTGELFF.

This sequence joins TRBV7-3 and TRBJ2-3; D is undetermined. V shed 2 bases and J shed 1 base, with 10 bases lying between them. The CDR3 runs to 15 residues. Germline V gene lookup returns CDR1 SGHTA and CDR2 FQGTGA. The CDR3 nucleotides are TGTGCCAGCAGCTTATTTGGAGTTCGCACAGATACGCAGTATTTT. It yields the protein CASSLFGVRTDTQYF.

For the CDR3, the DNA is TGCAGCGTTGGAGAGGCAGGAGTGAACACTGAAGCTTTCTTT. This encodes CSVGEAGVNTEAFF. The chain recombines TRBV29-1 with TRBJ1-1; unclear D gene. The germline V gene has CDR1 SQVTM and CDR2 ANQGSEA. CDR3 length: 14 residues. V lost 4 bases and J 0 bases, leaving 12 bases between the germline ends.

There are a few counts of this clone. This chain joins TRBV19 and TRBJ2-5; 7 nucleotides align to TRBD1. Germline V CDR1 and CDR2: LNHDA, SQIVND (reference sequence). V trimming: 0 bases; J trimming: 5 bases; junction bases outside the gene matches: 6. CDR3 length equals 15 residues. The CDR3 nucleotides read TGTGCCAGTAGTATAGAGTTAGGGGGCCTGGAGACCCAGTACTTC. It is translated as CASSIELGGLETQYF.

The rearrangement joins TRBV18 to TRBJ1-1, with TRBD1 identical over 7 bases. The CDR3 is made up of 13 amino acids. V dropped 8 bases and J dropped 1; count of bases not matched to a gene: 4. CDR1 is KGHSH, CDR2 LQKENI, per germline. CDR3 protein: CASAGQSNTEAFF. The DNA for the CDR3 is TGTGCCAGCGCGGGACAGTCGAACACTGAAGCTTTCTTT.

J is TRBJ1-5 and V is TRBV4-1; maybe TRBD1 (5 bases). Between the trimmed V and J ends, which lost 4 bases and 1 base, there was a span of 11 bases. Germline CDR1 and CDR2: MGHRA and YSYEKL. The CDR3 loop spans 15 amino acids. This CDR3 is CASSPGPWSNQPQHF. DNA for the CDR3: TGCGCCAGCAGCCCGGGACCGTGGAGCAATCAGCCCCAGCATTTT.

The chain couples TRBV4-1 to TRBJ2-1; D tentatively fits TRBD1 or TRBD2 (5 bases each). Germline loops: CDR1 MGHRA, CDR2 YSYEKL. The V end lost 4 bases, the J end lost 3 bases, and 13 bases lay between the germline ends. CDR3 length: 15 residues. For the CDR3, the DNA is TGCGCCAGCAGCCCTGAGGGGTTTAACTACAATGAGCAGTTCTTC. It yields the protein CASSPEGFNYNEQFF.

The chain combines TRBV7-8 with TRBJ1-2; no firm D call. CDR3 length equals 12 residues. Germline assignment: CDR1 SGHVS and CDR2 FQNEAQ. With 1 base removed from V and 5 bases from J, the gap between germline ends came to 5 bases. The CDR3 sequence is CASSLVGYGYTF. CDR3 nucleotides: TGTGCCAGCAGCTTAGTAGGGTATGGCTACACCTTC.